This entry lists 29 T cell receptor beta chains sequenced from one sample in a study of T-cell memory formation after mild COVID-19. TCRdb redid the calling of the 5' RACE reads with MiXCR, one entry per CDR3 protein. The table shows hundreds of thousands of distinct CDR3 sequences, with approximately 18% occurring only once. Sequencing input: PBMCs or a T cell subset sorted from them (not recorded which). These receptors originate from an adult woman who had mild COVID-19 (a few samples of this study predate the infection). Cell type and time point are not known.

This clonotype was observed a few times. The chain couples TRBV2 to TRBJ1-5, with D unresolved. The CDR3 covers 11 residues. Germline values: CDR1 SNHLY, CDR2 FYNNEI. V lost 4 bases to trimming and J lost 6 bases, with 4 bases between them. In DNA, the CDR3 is TGTGCCAGCAGTGGGGGTCAGCCCCAGCATTTT. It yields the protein CASSGGQPQHF.

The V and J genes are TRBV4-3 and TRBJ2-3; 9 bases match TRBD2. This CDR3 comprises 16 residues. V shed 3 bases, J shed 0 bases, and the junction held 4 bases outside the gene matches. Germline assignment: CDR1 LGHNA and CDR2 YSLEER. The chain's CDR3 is CASSHLTSGSTDTQYF. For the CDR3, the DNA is TGCGCCAGCAGCCACTTAACTAGCGGGAGCACAGATACGCAGTATTTT.

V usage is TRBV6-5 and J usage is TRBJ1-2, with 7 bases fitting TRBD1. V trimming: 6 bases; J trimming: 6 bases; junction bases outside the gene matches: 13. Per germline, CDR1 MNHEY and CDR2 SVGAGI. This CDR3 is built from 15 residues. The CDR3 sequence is CASSTLAGGFHGYTF. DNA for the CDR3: TGTGCCAGCAGCACCCTGGCAGGGGGATTTCATGGCTACACCTTC.

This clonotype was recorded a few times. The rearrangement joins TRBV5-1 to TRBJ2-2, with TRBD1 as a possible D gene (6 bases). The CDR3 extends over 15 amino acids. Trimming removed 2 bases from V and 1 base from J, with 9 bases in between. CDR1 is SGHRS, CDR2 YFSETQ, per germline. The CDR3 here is CASSFGGVNTGELFF. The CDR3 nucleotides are TGCGCCAGCAGCTTTGGGGGCGTGAACACCGGGGAGCTGTTTTTT.

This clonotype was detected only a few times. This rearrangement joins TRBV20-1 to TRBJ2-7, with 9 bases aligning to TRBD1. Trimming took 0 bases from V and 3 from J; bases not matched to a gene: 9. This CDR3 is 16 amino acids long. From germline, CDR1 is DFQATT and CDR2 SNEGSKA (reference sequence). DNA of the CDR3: TGCAGTGCTAGAGATCCCCGGACAGGGGACTACTACGAGCAGTACTTC. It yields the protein CSARDPRTGDYYEQYF.

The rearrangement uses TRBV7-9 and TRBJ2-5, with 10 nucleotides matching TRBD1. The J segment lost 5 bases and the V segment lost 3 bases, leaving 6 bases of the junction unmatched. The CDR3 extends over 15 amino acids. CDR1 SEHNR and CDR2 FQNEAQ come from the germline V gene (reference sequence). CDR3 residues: CASSFRTGGEETQYF. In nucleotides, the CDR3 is TGTGCCAGCAGCTTTAGGACAGGGGGAGAGGAGACCCAGTACTTC.

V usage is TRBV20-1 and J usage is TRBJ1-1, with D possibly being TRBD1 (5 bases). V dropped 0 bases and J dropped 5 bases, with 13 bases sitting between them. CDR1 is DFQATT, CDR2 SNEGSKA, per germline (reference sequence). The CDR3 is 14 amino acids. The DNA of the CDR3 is TGCAGTGCTAGAGATGGCGGGGGATCGACTGAAGCTTTCTTT. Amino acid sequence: CSARDGGGSTEAFF.

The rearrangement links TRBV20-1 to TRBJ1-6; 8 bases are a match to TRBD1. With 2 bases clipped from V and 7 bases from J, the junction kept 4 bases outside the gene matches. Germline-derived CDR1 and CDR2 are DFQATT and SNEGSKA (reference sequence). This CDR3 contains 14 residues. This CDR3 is CSARHGQGNSPLHF. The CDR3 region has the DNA TGCAGTGCTAGACATGGACAGGGAAATTCACCCCTCCACTTT.

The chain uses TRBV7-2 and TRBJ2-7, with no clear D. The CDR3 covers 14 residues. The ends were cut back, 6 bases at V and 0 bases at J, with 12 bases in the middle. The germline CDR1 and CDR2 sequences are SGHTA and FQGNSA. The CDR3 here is CASRAGVTSYEQYF. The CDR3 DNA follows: TGTGCCAGCAGAGCAGGAGTTACCTCCTACGAGCAGTACTTC.

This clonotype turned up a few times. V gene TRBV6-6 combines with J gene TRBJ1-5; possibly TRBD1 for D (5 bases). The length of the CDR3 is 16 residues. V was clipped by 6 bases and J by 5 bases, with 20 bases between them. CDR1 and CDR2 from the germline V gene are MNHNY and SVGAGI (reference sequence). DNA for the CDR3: TGTGCCAGCAGAAGAGGGGATTCGGCAAGCCATCAGCCCCAGCATTTT. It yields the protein CASRRGDSASHQPQHF.

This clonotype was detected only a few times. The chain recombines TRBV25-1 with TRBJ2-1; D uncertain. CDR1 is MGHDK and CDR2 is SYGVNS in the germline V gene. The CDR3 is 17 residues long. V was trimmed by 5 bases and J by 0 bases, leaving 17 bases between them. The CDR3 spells CASSKAVLPSSYNEQFF. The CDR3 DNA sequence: TGTGCCAGCAGTAAGGCAGTATTACCGAGCTCCTACAATGAGCAGTTCTTC.

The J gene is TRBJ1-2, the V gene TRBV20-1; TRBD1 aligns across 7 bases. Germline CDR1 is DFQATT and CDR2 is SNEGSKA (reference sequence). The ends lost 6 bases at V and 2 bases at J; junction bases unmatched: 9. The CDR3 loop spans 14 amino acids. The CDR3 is CSASAPGQNYGYTF. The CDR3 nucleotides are TGCAGTGCATCAGCACCGGGACAGAACTATGGCTACACCTTC.

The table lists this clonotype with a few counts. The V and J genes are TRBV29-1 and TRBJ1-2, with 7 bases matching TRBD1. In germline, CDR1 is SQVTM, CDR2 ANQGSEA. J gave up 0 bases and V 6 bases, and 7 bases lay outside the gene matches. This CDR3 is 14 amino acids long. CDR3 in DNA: TGCAGCGTCCTTCCCGGGACAGCTAACTATGGCTACACCTTC. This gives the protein CSVLPGTANYGYTF.

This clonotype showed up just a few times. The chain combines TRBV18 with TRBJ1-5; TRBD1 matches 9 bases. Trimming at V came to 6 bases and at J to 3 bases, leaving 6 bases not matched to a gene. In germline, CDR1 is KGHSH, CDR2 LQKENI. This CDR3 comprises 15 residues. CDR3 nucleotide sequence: TGTGCCAGCTCGCTAAGGGACAGGGACAATCAGCCCCAGCATTTT. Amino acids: CASSLRDRDNQPQHF.

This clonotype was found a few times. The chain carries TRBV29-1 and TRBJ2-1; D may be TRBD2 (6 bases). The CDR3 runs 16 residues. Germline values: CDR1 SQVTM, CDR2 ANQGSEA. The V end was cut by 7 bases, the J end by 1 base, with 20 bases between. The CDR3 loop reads CSGTPPGLGSYNEQFF. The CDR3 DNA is TGCAGCGGGACTCCTCCGGGACTGGGATCCTACAATGAGCAGTTCTTC.

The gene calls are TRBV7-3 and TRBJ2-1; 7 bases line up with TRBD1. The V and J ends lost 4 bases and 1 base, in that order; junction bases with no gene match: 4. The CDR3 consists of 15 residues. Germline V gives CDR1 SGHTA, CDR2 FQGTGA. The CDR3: CASSSQGVSYNEQFF. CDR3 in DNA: TGTGCCAGCAGCTCCCAGGGGGTATCCTACAATGAGCAGTTCTTC.

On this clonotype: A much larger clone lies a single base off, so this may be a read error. The CDR3 loop reads CSVEDLYPDEQYF. The CDR3 DNA follows: TGCAGCGTTGAAGATCTTTACCCGGACGAGCAGTACTTC. The chain uses TRBV29-1 and TRBJ2-7, with no clear D. Germline-derived CDR1 and CDR2 are SQVTM and ANQGSEA. This CDR3 region has 13 residues. V lost 0 bases, J lost 5 bases, and 11 bases lay in between.

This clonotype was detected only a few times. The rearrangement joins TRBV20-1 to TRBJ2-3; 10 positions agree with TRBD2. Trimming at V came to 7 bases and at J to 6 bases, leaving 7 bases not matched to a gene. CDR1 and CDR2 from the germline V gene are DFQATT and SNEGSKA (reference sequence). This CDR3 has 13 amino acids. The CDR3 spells CSVSGLASDTQYF. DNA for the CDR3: TGCAGTGTTTCGGGACTAGCGTCGGATACGCAGTATTTT.

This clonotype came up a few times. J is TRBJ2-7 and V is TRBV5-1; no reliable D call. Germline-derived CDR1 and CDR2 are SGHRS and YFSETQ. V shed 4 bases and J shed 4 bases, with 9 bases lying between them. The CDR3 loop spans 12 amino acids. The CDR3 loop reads CASSEDRYEQYF. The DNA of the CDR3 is TGCGCCAGCAGCGAAGACCGGTACGAGCAGTACTTC.

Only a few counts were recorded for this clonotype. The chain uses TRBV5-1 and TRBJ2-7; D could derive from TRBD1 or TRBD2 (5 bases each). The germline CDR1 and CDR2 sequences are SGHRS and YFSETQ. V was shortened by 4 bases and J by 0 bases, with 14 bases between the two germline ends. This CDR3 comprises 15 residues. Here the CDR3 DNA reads TGCGCCAGCAGCAGAAGCTCGGGACCCTCCTACGAGCAGTACTTC. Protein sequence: CASSRSSGPSYEQYF.

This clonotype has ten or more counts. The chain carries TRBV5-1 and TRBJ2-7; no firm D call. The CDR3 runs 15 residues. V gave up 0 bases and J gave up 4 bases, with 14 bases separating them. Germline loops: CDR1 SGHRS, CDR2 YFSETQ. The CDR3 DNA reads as TGCGCCAGCAGCTTGGGACGGATCCGGGTTTACGAGCAGTACTTC. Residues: CASSLGRIRVYEQYF.

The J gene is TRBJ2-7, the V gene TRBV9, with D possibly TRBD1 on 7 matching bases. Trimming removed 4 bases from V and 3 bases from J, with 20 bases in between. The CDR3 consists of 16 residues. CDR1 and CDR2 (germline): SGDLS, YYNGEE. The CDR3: CASSPQGPGAGYEQYF. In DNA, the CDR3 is TGTGCCAGCAGCCCACAGGGGCCGGGAGCCGGCTACGAGCAGTACTTC.

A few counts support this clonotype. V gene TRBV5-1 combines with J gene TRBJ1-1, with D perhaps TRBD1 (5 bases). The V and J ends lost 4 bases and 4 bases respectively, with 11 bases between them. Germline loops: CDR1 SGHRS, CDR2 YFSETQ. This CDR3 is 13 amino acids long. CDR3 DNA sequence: TGCGCCAGCAGCGACGGGGGAGTCACTGAAGCTTTCTTT. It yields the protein CASSDGGVTEAFF.

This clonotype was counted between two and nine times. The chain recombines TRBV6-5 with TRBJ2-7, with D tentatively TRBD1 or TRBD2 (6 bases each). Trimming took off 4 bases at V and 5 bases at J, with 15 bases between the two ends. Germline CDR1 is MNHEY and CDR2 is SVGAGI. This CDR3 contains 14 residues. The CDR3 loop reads CASSSEGGTHEQYF. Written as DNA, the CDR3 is TGTGCCAGCAGTTCCGAGGGGGGTACCCACGAGCAGTACTTC.

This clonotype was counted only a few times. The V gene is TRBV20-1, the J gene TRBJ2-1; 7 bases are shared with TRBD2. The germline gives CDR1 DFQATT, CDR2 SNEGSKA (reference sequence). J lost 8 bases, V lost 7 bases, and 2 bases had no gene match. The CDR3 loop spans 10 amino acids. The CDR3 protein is CSGAGDEQFF. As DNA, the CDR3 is TGCAGTGGGGCGGGGGATGAGCAGTTCTTC.

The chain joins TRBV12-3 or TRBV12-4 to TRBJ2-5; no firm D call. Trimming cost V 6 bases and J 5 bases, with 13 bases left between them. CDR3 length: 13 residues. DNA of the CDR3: TGTGCCAGCAGGCTCGCGCTGGGTGAGACCCAGTACTTC. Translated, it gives CASRLALGETQYF.

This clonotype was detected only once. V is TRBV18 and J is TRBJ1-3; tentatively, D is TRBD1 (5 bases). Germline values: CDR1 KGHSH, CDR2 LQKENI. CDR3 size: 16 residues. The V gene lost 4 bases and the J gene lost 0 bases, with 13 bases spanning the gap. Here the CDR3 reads CASSLSRDYSGNTIYF. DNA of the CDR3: TGTGCCAGCTCACTCTCGAGGGACTACTCTGGAAACACCATATATTTT. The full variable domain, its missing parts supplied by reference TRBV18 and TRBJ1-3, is NAGVMQNPRHLVRRRGQEARLRCSPMKGHSHVYWYRQLPEEGLKFMVYLQKENIIDESGMPKERFSAEFPKEGPSILRIQQVVRGDSAAYFCASSLSRDYSGNTIYFGEGSWLTVV.

CDR3 sequence (DNA): TGCGCCAGCAGCTTGGCTCCGACAGGGGCGTCGGATACGCAGTATTTT. Translated: CASSLAPTGASDTQYF. The rearrangement joins TRBV5-1 to TRBJ2-3, with 8 bases that match TRBD1. The trim removed 0 bases at V and 6 bases at J, leaving 9 bases unmatched. Germline-derived CDR1 and CDR2 are SGHRS and YFSETQ. The CDR3 is 16 residues long. The whole variable domain, filled in from reference TRBV5-1 and TRBJ2-3, reads KAGVTQTPRYLIKTRGQQVTLSCSPISGHRSVSWYQQTPGQGLQFLFEYFSETQRNKGNFPGRFSGRQFSNSRSEMNVSTLELGDSALYLCASSLAPTGASDTQYFGPGTRLTVL.

Here the CDR3 reads CASRTGGYYGYTF. CDR3 in DNA: TGTGCCAGCAGAACAGGGGGTTACTATGGCTACACCTTC. The V and J genes are TRBV6-5 and TRBJ1-2, with TRBD1 matching over 8 bases. The germline CDR1 and CDR2 sequences are MNHEY and SVGAGI. The CDR3 has 13 residues. Trimming at V came to 6 bases and at J to 3 bases, leaving 3 bases not matched to a gene.